Listed below are T cell receptor beta chains from one sample, sequenced in a study of blood T cells in healthy people across ages. TCRdb recomputed calls from the 5' RACE reads with MiXCR, one row per CDR3 protein. The table includes 500,000 to 700,000 distinct CDR3 sequences, 25% to 30% detected once. Sample: blood. The receptors stem from a woman older than 75 in good health. CDR3s include the opening cysteine and the closing phenylalanine or tryptophan. The order of the fields is clone size, V gene, J gene, D gene, CDR3 DNA, CDR3 protein. A D gene is named only where the DNA matches it firmly. A clone size is listed for some rows: how often the clone was seen (once, few, many), or a class if it is expanded.

few	TRBV28	TRBJ1-1	.	TGTGCCAGCACCAAGACAGCGAACACTGAAGCTTTCTTT	CASTKTANTEAFF
many	TRBV5-6	TRBJ2-4	TRBD1	TGTGCCAGCAGCCATAGGACAGGGGGCGTAAACATTCAGTACTTC	CASSHRTGGVNIQYF
.	TRBV7-2	TRBJ1-1	TRBD1	TGTGCCAGCAGGCCGGGACAGGGAAGTACTGAAGCTTTCTTT	CASRPGQGSTEAFF
many	TRBV2	TRBJ2-3	.	TGTGCCAGCCATAGGGAAGGGCGCACAGATACGCAGTATTTT	CASHREGRTDTQYF
once	TRBV30	TRBJ1-6	.	TGTGCCTGGAGTCAAATAGTTCGGGATTCACCCCTCCACTTT	CAWSQIVRDSPLHF
.	TRBV2	TRBJ1-2	TRBD1	TGTGCCAGCAGTGGTCTGGACAGGGGGTATGGCTACACCTTC	CASSGLDRGYGYTF
.	TRBV3-1	TRBJ1-6	TRBD1	TGTGCCAGCGGAGAAAGTAGAAACAGGGGTTCACCCCTCCACTTT	CASGESRNRGSPLHF
few	TRBV11-2	TRBJ2-7	TRBD1	TGTGCCAGCAGCTTAAGGGGTACAGGGGGGACGGGTGAGCAGTACTTC	CASSLRGTGGTGEQYF
many	TRBV6-1	TRBJ2-7	.	TGTGCCAGCAGGAGGGCCTCCGAGCAGTACTTC	CASRRASEQYF
.	TRBV24-1	TRBJ2-5	.	TGTGCCACCAGTCCGACTAGTTTTGGTGAGACCCAGTACTTC	CATSPTSFGETQYF
.	TRBV7-9	TRBJ1-2	.	TGTGCCAGCAGCGGGGGACATACCACTAACTATGGCTACACCTTC	CASSGGHTTNYGYTF
many	TRBV5-1	TRBJ1-4	.	TGCGCCAGCAGCTTTCAGGGACCCCCGGAGGAAAAACTGTTTTTT	CASSFQGPPEEKLFF
many	TRBV7-2	TRBJ2-7	.	TGTGCCAGCAGCTTGGGCCAGGCGTGGGCTCGATTACACTACGAGCAGTACTTC	CASSLGQAWARLHYEQYF
once	TRBV27	TRBJ2-7	TRBD2	TGTGCCGGCAGTTGGTCTTCAGCGGGGACTTTTCCAAGCTCCTACAATGAGCAGTACTTC	CAGSWSSAGTFPSSYNEQYF
.	TRBV29-1	TRBJ2-5	.	TGCAGCGCAAAGACAAGCCAAGAGACCCAGTACTTC	CSAKTSQETQYF
.	TRBV30	TRBJ2-2	.	TGTGCCTGGATCGGGAGTCTGAACACCGGGGAGCTGTTTTTT	CAWIGSLNTGELFF
.	TRBV6-2/TRBV6-3	TRBJ2-3	TRBD2	TGTGCCAGCAGGACTAGCGGGGGGACAGATACGCAGTATTTT	CASRTSGGTDTQYF
.	TRBV6-2/TRBV6-3	TRBJ2-3	TRBD1	TGTGCCAGCAGTAGTCAGGGACAGAGCACAGATACGCAGTATTTT	CASSSQGQSTDTQYF
.	TRBV12-3/TRBV12-4	TRBJ2-5	.	TGTGCCAGCAGCCCAGGGCTGGCCCAGTACTTC	CASSPGLAQYF
many	TRBV7-8	TRBJ2-7	.	TGTGCCAGCAGTTGGGACCGCTCAGCGAACGAGCAGTACTTC	CASSWDRSANEQYF
.	TRBV5-1	TRBJ1-2	.	TGCGCCAGCAGCTTTAGTCTCCAGGGTGCTAACTATGGCTACACCTTC	CASSFSLQGANYGYTF
.	TRBV4-1	TRBJ2-7	TRBD2	TGCGCCAGCAGTCACATCTCCGGGACTAGCGGGGGGAAGATCTACAATGAGCAGTACTTC	CASSHISGTSGGKIYNEQYF
.	TRBV7-9	TRBJ1-3	TRBD1	TGTGCCAGCAGCAAAGAGGGACAGACTGGAAACACCATATATTTT	CASSKEGQTGNTIYF
.	TRBV12-3/TRBV12-4	TRBJ1-2	.	TGTGCCAGCAGTTCCAGACAGCGCGCTAACTATGGCTACACCTTC	CASSSRQRANYGYTF
few	TRBV12-3/TRBV12-4	TRBJ1-6	.	TGTGCCAGCAGTTGGAAGGTGAGGGGACACGGATTTACTAGCTCCTATAATTCACCCCTCCACTTT	CASSWKVRGHGFTSSYNSPLHF
many	TRBV5-1	TRBJ2-7	TRBD1	TGCGCCAGCAGCTATGGGACAGGGTTTACCTACGAGCAGTACTTC	CASSYGTGFTYEQYF
few	TRBV11-2	TRBJ2-7	.	TGTGCCAGCAGCCGAAGAGGGGCCGACGGGAGCTCCTACAATGAGCAGTACTTC	CASSRRGADGSSYNEQYF
.	TRBV23-1	TRBJ1-5	.	TGCGCCAGCAGTCAATCCGGAACCTTGGGCTGTTTAGAGGAGCCCCAGCATTTT	CASSQSGTLGCLEEPQHF
.	TRBV20-1	TRBJ1-1	.	TGCAGTGCTAGAGATCTCGGCATGGGCCTCACTGAAGCTTTCTTT	CSARDLGMGLTEAFF
.	TRBV30	TRBJ2-1	TRBD2	TGTGCCTGTAGCGGGCCTATGGACAATGGGCAGTTCTTC	CACSGPMDNGQFF
.	TRBV7-9	TRBJ2-6	.	TGTGCCAGCAGCTTAATGAAGTCAGCAGGGGCCAACGTCCTGACTTTC	CASSLMKSAGANVLTF
many	TRBV20-1	TRBJ2-1	.	TGCAGTGCGACTCCGCAGATATCCTACAATGAGCAGTTCTTC	CSATPQISYNEQFF
.	TRBV7-2	TRBJ1-1	TRBD1	TGTGCCAGCAGCTATAGACAGGGCACTGAAGCTTTCTTT	CASSYRQGTEAFF
many	TRBV20-1	TRBJ2-1	.	TGCAGTGCTAGAATCCAGACTGCCCTATCCTACAATGAGCAGTTCTTC	CSARIQTALSYNEQFF
many	TRBV18	TRBJ1-1	.	TGTGCCAGCTCAGCTAGACAGAGACAGAACACTGAAGCTTTCTTT	CASSARQRQNTEAFF